This TCR beta chain came from a study of early T cells in non-severe SARS-CoV-2 infection. In the study overall: Sequencing used unsorted whole-blood bulk RNA, so chains lack pairing.

Germline values: CDR1 KGHSH, CDR2 LQKENI. CDR3 length: 13 residues. V was cut by 9 bases and J by 0 bases, with 11 bases left in between. cDNA molecules, individually, were tagged with unique molecular identifiers. MiXCR, run by TCRdb on the 5' RACE reads, gives a single entry per CDR3 protein. The repertoire consists of tens of thousands of distinct CDR3 sequences, with 8% to 8.5% occurring once and the leading ten covering roughly 8.8%. The sequenced material came from whole blood. This clonotype was sampled from an adult who was a healthcare worker with PCR-confirmed SARS-CoV-2 infection or an uninfected control (not recorded which). This chain links TRBV18 with TRBJ1-1, with D possibly TRBD1 on 5 matching bases. CDR3 DNA: TGTGCCAGTTCTGACAGCTTGAACACTGAAGCTTTCTTT. Its translation is CASSDSLNTEAFF.